This TCR beta chain comes out of a study of blood T cell repertoires in COVID-19. Original analysis: Reference gene primers were amplified, and this amplification served to estimate nucleated cell counts. Clones were sequenced by immunoSEQ multiplex PCR, and TCRdb holds only the in-frame ones, with some missing. V and J calls and clone size are those listed in that table; D and trimming were worked out from the DNA. This sample has around 140,000 clones, with over 75% found just once. The sample consisted of peripheral blood. The receptor was derived from a woman in her forties or fifties with acute or convalescent COVID-19.

This chain's CDR3 is CASSFNRDTDTQYF. CDR3 sequence (DNA): TGCGCCAGCAGCTTTAACCGGGACACAGATACGCAGTATTTT. The chain combines TRBV5-1 with TRBJ2-3, with D possibly being TRBD2 (5 bases). Germline V CDR1 and CDR2: SGHRS, YFSETQ. The CDR3 runs to 14 residues. Trimming removed 2 bases at V and 2 bases at J, with 9 bases between.